Listed here is a single T cell receptor (beta chain). The target antigen is unknown. Authors' analysis steps: Filtering of immunoSEQ junctional sequences could not match full-length read filtering. Clones were read by immunoSEQ multiplex PCR, and TCRdb kept only the in-frame ones, dropping some. D and trimming come from the DNA, and the V and J calls and clone size come from that table. Of 2 million to 2.5 million clones in the sample, roughly 96% were seen once. The data are from a study of shared clonotypes between healthy human individuals. Participating donors were healthy, HIV-negative adults free of recent acute infections or vaccinations. Naive CD4+ cells were CD45RA-selected; the remaining cells were memory. V trimming: 4 bases; J trimming: 10 bases; junction bases outside the gene matches: 2. The germline CDR1 and CDR2 sequences are MNHEY and SVGAGI. There are 12 residues in the CDR3. Study outcomes and limitations: Memory subsets generally showed smaller estimated richness than naive subsets did.

The sample consisted of naive CD4+ T cells sorted from blood. Subset meaning: CD45RA+ positively selected. The sequence was obtained from a man younger than 30 in good health. The chain employs TRBV6-5 and TRBJ1-4; the match to TRBD1 covers 8 bases. The DNA of the CDR3 is TGTGCCAGCAGTTCCGACAGGGGAAAACTGTTTTTT. The encoded protein is CASSSDRGKLFF.